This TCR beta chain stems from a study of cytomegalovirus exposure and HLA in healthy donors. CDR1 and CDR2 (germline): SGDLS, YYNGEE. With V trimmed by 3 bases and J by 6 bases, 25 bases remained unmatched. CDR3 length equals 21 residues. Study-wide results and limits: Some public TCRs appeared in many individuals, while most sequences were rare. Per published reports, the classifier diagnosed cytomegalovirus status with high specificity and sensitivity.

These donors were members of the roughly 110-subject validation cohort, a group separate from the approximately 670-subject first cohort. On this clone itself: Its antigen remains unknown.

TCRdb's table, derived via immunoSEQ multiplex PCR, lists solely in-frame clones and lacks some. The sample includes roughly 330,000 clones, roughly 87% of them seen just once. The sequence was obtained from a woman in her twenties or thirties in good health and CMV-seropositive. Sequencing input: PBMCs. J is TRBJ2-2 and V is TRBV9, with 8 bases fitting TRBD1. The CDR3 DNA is TGTGCCAGCAGCGGCATGCATAGGAGGGGACAGGAGCCCCCCACGGCCGGGGAGCTGTTTTTT. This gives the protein CASSGMHRRGQEPPTAGELFF.